This T cell receptor beta chain was profiled in a study of control samples from healthy donors and cancer patients (dated by TCRdb to about 2020). Preparation of the library involved the immunoSEQ multiplex PCR assay. As stored in TCRdb, this immuneACCESS dataset retains in-frame rearrangements with V and J assigned. A fraction of the clones does not appear; measured against another copy, unresolved V genes explain less than half of the discrepancy, and the remainder lacks a known reason. This sample gives around 100,000 clones in total; roughly 92% of them show up just once. The top ten constitute about 3% of the sample. Note on this clone: Its target antigen remains unknown. No base-level quality is on record; no much larger clone is a single base apart.

The CDR3 contains 14 residues, cysteine and phenylalanine counted. The kept DNA is CDR3 alone, 42 bases in frame from the first base. According to the germline V gene, CDR1 reads SGHAT and CDR2 reads FQNNGV. Germline trimming: 8 bases from V, 6 bases from J; junction bases outside gene matches: 13. This chain joins TRBV11-2 to TRBJ2-7; the central 7 bases match TRBD1. Material: blood. The receptor's source is a human donor in good health. The donor label of this sample is uncertain. The CDR3 has the sequence CASSETGPFGEQYF. The DNA is TGTGCCAGCTCAGAGACAGGGCCGTTCGGCGAGCAGTACTTC. Reference TRBV11-2 and TRBJ2-7 proteins supply the regions before and after the CDR3; the full variable domain is: EAGVAQSPRYKIIEKRQSVAFWCNPISGHATLYWYQQILGQGPKLLIQFQNNGVVDDSQLPKDRFSAERLKGVDSTLKIQPAKLEDSAVYLCASSETGPFGEQYFGPGTRLTVT.